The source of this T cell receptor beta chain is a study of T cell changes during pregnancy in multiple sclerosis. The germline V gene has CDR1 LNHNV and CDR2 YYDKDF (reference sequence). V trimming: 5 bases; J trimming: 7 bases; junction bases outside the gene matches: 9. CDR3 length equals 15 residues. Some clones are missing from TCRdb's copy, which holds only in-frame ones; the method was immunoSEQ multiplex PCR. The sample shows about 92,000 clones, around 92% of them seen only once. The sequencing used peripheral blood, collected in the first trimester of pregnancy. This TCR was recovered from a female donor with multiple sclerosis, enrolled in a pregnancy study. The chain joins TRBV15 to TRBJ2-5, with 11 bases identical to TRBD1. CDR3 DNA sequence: TGTGCCACCAGCCCCCGGACAGGGGGCCTGGGGACCCAGTACTTC. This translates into CATSPRTGGLGTQYF.